A single sample gave rise to the 22 T cell receptor beta chains below, sequenced in a study of cytomegalovirus exposure and HLA in healthy donors (dated by TCRdb to about 2017). Library preparation used the immunoSEQ multiplex PCR assay. For the multiplex PCR, a mixture combining 60 forward primers for TCR Vbeta segments and 13 reverse primers for TCR Jbeta segments was used. This is the immuneACCESS table as TCRdb keeps it, with only in-frame sequences that have V and J called. A part of the clones is gone; compared with another copy, unresolved V genes explain less than half, and the rest is unexplained. For this sample the table gives some 150,000 clones, of which more than 75% were detected only once. Clones ranked in the top ten supply more than 1.3% of the sample. Sequencing was done on a sample of PBMCs. These TCRs come from a male donor in good health and CMV-seronegative.

V usage is TRBV5-1 and J usage is TRBJ2-2, with 8 bases aligning to TRBD1. The ends lost 3 bases at V and 4 bases at J; junction bases unmatched: 5. The CDR3 is made up of 15 amino acids. Germline CDR1 and CDR2: SGHRS and YFSETQ. CDR3 amino acids: CASSWWDRITGELFF. CDR3 sequence (DNA): TGCGCCAGCAGCTGGTGGGACAGGATCACCGGGGAGCTGTTTTTT.

This clone was counted a single time. CDR3 nucleotides: TGTGCCAGCAGAAGTGGGACAGAGAACACTGAAGCTTTCTTT. Encoded protein: CASRSGTENTEAFF. V gene TRBV27 combines with J gene TRBJ1-1, with TRBD1 matching 7 bases. Germline CDR1 MNHEY, CDR2 SMNVEV (reference sequence). The V gene end was trimmed by 6 bases and the J gene end by 1 base; junction bases not matched to a gene: 5. This CDR3 region has 14 residues.

J is TRBJ1-1 and V is TRBV9, with 8 bases that match TRBD1. Per the germline V gene, CDR1 is SGDLS and CDR2 is YYNGEE. Trimming took 0 bases from V and 3 from J; bases not matched to a gene: 1. The CDR3 extends over 14 amino acids. CDR3 region: CASSVADRDTEAFF. The CDR3 DNA reads TGTGCCAGCAGCGTAGCGGACAGGGACACTGAAGCTTTCTTT. Supplemented by reference TRBV9 and TRBJ1-1, the full variable domain reads DSGVTQTPKHLITATGQRVTLRCSPRSGDLSVYWYQQSLDQGLQFLIQYYNGEERAKGNILERFSAQQFPDLHSELNLSSLELGDSALYFCASSVADRDTEAFFGQGTRLTVV.

The chain couples TRBV23-1 to TRBJ1-6, with 7 bases aligning to TRBD1. TRBV23-1 is given ORF status, its function remaining uncertain. This CDR3 has 14 amino acids. With 6 bases clipped from V and 7 bases from J, the junction kept 6 bases outside the gene matches. This chain's CDR3 is CASRPTGRNSPLHF. CDR3 in DNA: TGCGCCAGCAGACCGACAGGGAGGAATTCACCCCTCCACTTT.

The chain joins TRBV28 to TRBJ1-5, with D perhaps matching TRBD1 (6 bases). V dropped 6 bases and J dropped 9 bases, with 21 bases sitting between them. The CDR3 spans 15 residues. Looked up from germline, CDR1 is MDHEN and CDR2 is SYDVKM. The CDR3 protein is CASSRRGGARGPQHF. The CDR3 bases are TGTGCCAGCAGCCGCCGGGGGGGGGCCCGGGGGCCCCAGCATTTT.

The gene calls are TRBV2 and TRBJ1-2; D is perhaps TRBD1 (5 bases). The CDR3 spans 15 residues. The ends were cut back, 7 bases at V and 4 bases at J, with 19 bases in the middle. Germline V CDR1 and CDR2: SNHLY, FYNNEI. CDR3 in amino acids: CASTERGIGGYGYTF. CDR3 nucleotides: TGTGCCAGCACCGAGCGGGGAATCGGGGGCTATGGCTACACCTTC. Full variable domain (outside the CDR3, taken from reference TRBV2 and TRBJ1-2): EPEVTQTPSHQVTQMGQEVILRCVPISNHLYFYWYRQILGQKVEFLVSFYNNEISEKSEIFDDQFSVERPDGSNFTLKIRSTKLEDSAMYFCASTERGIGGYGYTFGSGTRLTVV.

The chain joins TRBV6-1 to TRBJ1-5; unclear D gene. Trimming took off 8 bases at V and 6 bases at J, with 14 bases between the two ends. This CDR3 is 13 amino acids long. CDR1 MNHNS and CDR2 SASEGT come from the germline V gene. For the CDR3, the DNA is TGTGCCAGCGAAGGAGGGAATGGTCAGCCCCAGCATTTT. This encodes CASEGGNGQPQHF.

This sequence joins TRBV7-6 and TRBJ2-2; 8 bases are a match to TRBD1. The V segment lost 5 bases and the J segment 7 bases; nucleotides outside the gene matches: 21. Germline CDR1 SGHVS, CDR2 FNYEAQ. This CDR3 has 19 amino acids. Written as DNA, the CDR3 is TGTGCCAGCAGCCCACACGGACAGGGAAGGCCCCAACGGAGCGGGGAGCTGTTTTTT. Its translation: CASSPHGQGRPQRSGELFF.

This clone was seen only once. One end of the junction varies from germline; a read error may be responsible. The rearrangement links TRBV5-1 to TRBJ2-7, with TRBD2 as a possible D gene (6 bases). This CDR3 contains 16 residues. Per germline, CDR1 SGHRS and CDR2 YFSETQ. CDR3 in amino acids: CASTLGVGGSSYEQYF. The CDR3 region has the DNA TGCGCCAGCACCTTGGGTGTGGGGGGAAGCTCCTACGAGCAGTACTTC. Full variable domain (outside the CDR3, taken from reference TRBV5-1 and TRBJ2-7): KAGVTQTPRYLIKTRGQQVTLSCSPISGHRSVSWYQQTPGQGLQFLFEYFSETQRNKGNFPGRFSGRQFSNSRSEMNVSTLELGDSALYLCASTLGVGGSSYEQYFGPGTRLTVT.

V and J are TRBV29-1 and TRBJ2-3, with TRBD1 matching 7 bases. This CDR3 has 13 amino acids. CDR1 and CDR2 from the germline V gene are SQVTM and ANQGSEA. Losses at the gene ends were 6 bases for V and 7 bases for J; bases not matched to a gene: 10. The CDR3 is CSVALDRDYTQYF. The CDR3 DNA sequence: TGCAGCGTGGCCTTAGACAGGGATTATACGCAGTATTTT.

The V and J genes are TRBV2 and TRBJ1-5, with TRBD1 as a possible D gene (6 bases). Germline V gene sequence: CDR1 SNHLY, CDR2 FYNNEI. Trimming stripped 6 bases from V and 2 bases from J, with 14 bases between. There are 15 residues in the CDR3. The CDR3 DNA follows: TGTGCCAGCAGGGGAGGGGGGATGGGCAATCAGCCCCAGCATTTT. Its protein product is CASRGGGMGNQPQHF.

This chain connects TRBV28 to TRBJ2-7; D perhaps matches TRBD2 (6 bases). CDR3 length: 16 residues. Trimming shortened V by 5 bases and J by 5 bases, and 22 bases separated the two germline ends. The germline V gene has CDR1 MDHEN and CDR2 SYDVKM. CDR3 in amino acids: CASSAVFLAIFDEQYF. CDR3 DNA sequence: TGTGCCAGCAGTGCCGTCTTTCTAGCGATCTTCGACGAGCAGTACTTC.

The J gene is TRBJ1-1, the V gene TRBV4-3; maybe TRBD1 (5 bases). This CDR3 region has 15 residues. Germline V CDR1 and CDR2: LGHNA, YSLEER. V was cut by 1 base and J by 5 bases, with 14 bases left in between. CDR3 DNA: TGCGCCAGCAGCCAAGGCGCTCAGGGTTCTACTGAAGCTTTCTTT. This codes for CASSQGAQGSTEAFF.

The rearrangement uses TRBV9 and TRBJ2-1; D is perhaps TRBD1 (6 bases). The length of the CDR3 is 15 residues. V lost 4 bases and J 8 bases, leaving 19 bases between the germline ends. CDR1 and CDR2 from the germline V gene are SGDLS and YYNGEE. The CDR3 nucleotides are TGTGCCAGCAGCACCCCGGGACAAAACGACGATGAGCAGTTCTTC. Translating it yields CASSTPGQNDDEQFF.

V is TRBV6-5 and J is TRBJ1-5; D is possibly TRBD1 (6 bases). V shed 5 bases and J shed 0 bases, with 11 bases lying between them. The germline CDR1 and CDR2 sequences are MNHEY and SVGAGI. The length of the CDR3 is 15 residues. This CDR3 reads CASSQGHPSNQPQHF. The CDR3 nucleotides are TGTGCCAGCAGTCAGGGACACCCTAGCAATCAGCCCCAGCATTTT.

V usage is TRBV29-1 and J usage is TRBJ1-2; D is unclear. V gave up 5 bases and J gave up 6 bases, with 7 bases separating them. The CDR3 is made up of 10 amino acids. Germline CDR1 reads SQVTM; CDR2 reads ANQGSEA. CDR3 sequence reads: CSVFRDGYTF. The CDR3 DNA is TGCAGCGTTTTTCGAGATGGCTACACCTTC. The complete variable domain, with remaining parts taken from reference TRBV29-1 and TRBJ1-2, reads SAVISQKPSRDICQRGTSLTIQCQVDSQVTMMFWYRQQPGQSLTLIATANQGSEATYESGFVIDKFPISRPNLTFSTLTVSNMSPEDSSIYLCSVFRDGYTFGSGTRLTVV.

V is TRBV28 and J is TRBJ2-1; 11 bases match TRBD2. The CDR3 loop spans 14 amino acids. Germline values: CDR1 MDHEN, CDR2 SYDVKM. Trimming cost V 7 bases and J 5 bases; bases outside gene matches: 4. This chain's CDR3 is CASTPGLADNEQFF. In DNA form, the CDR3 reads TGTGCCAGCACCCCGGGACTAGCGGACAATGAGCAGTTCTTC. The full variable domain, rest sourced from reference TRBV28 and TRBJ2-1, is DVKVTQSSRYLVKRTGEKVFLECVQDMDHENMFWYRQDPGLGLRLIYFSYDVKMKEKGDIPEGYSVSREKKERFSLILESASTNQTSMYLCASTPGLADNEQFFGPGTRLTVL.

This chain links TRBV6-6 with TRBJ2-3, with 9 bases aligning to TRBD1. V was clipped by 6 bases and J by 6 bases; unmatched bases: 7. The V gene's germline CDR1 is MNHNY and CDR2 SVGAGI (reference sequence). The CDR3 is made up of 14 amino acids. CDR3 amino acids: CASSPGTGLDTQYF. For the CDR3, the DNA is TGTGCCAGCAGCCCCGGGACAGGGTTGGATACGCAGTATTTT.

As concerns this clone: Other DNA sequences from this sample encode an identical CDR3 as well. V gene TRBV4-1 combines with J gene TRBJ1-6, with 9 nucleotides matching TRBD1. Germline CDR1 is MGHRA and CDR2 is YSYEKL. The CDR3 sequence is 15 residues long. The V gene end was trimmed by 0 bases and the J gene end by 8 bases; junction bases not matched to a gene: 2. The CDR3 DNA reads as TGCGCCAGCAGCCAAGATCGACAGGGGGATTCACCCCTCCACTTT. Its translation is CASSQDRQGDSPLHF.

V gene TRBV20-1 combines with J gene TRBJ1-1; weak D call: TRBD1 (6 bases). Germline V gene data show CDR1 as DFQATT and CDR2 as SNEGSKA (reference sequence). CDR3 length: 11 amino acids. Trimming left V 6 bases short and J 8 bases short, with 13 bases between. CDR3 DNA sequence: TGCAGTGCCGGGGGGCTGAGGGAAGCTTTCTTT. Translation: CSAGGLREAFF.

This sequence joins TRBV4-1 and TRBJ2-1; 14 nucleotides match TRBD2. The V segment lost 4 bases and the J segment 12 bases; nucleotides outside the gene matches: 8. CDR3 size: 15 residues. CDR1 is MGHRA and CDR2 is YSYEKL in the germline V gene. The CDR3 spells CASSLGTSGRLGQFF. The DNA for the CDR3 is TGCGCCAGCAGCCTCGGGACTAGCGGGAGATTGGGGCAGTTCTTC.

This rearrangement joins TRBV2 to TRBJ1-1, with 7 bases fitting TRBD1. Germline assignment: CDR1 SNHLY and CDR2 FYNNEI. The J segment lost 2 bases and the V segment lost 8 bases, leaving 2 bases of the junction unmatched. This CDR3 region has 12 residues. The CDR3 DNA follows: TGTGCCAGCCGGGACAGAAACACTGAAGCTTTCTTT. Encoded protein: CASRDRNTEAFF.